The 27 T cell receptor beta chains below were found in one sample sequenced in a study of CD8 T cells in ankylosing spondylitis. TCRdb used MiXCR to reprocess the 5' RACE reads, holding one entry per CDR3 protein. The table records roughly 230,000 distinct CDR3 sequences, over 15% of them present only once. Sample: blood, either unsorted or a sorted T cell fraction (not recorded which). The receptors were sampled from a male donor with ankylosing spondylitis or in good health (not recorded which).

The genes are TRBV6-1 and TRBJ2-5, with TRBD2 matching 13 bases. This CDR3 region has 18 residues. From germline, CDR1 is MNHNS and CDR2 SASEGT. V was clipped by 6 bases and J by 3 bases; unmatched bases: 13. CDR3 amino acids: CASSRLLGLAGSKETQYF. DNA for the CDR3: TGTGCCAGCAGCCGTCTGTTGGGACTAGCGGGGTCTAAAGAGACCCAGTACTTC.

This sequence joins TRBV6-5 and TRBJ2-7; 7 bases are a match to TRBD2. Germline V gene data show CDR1 as MNHEY and CDR2 as SVGAGI. Germline trimming cut 2 bases from V and 4 bases from J; bases unmatched to any gene: 8. The CDR3 contains 15 residues. CDR3 coding DNA: TGTGCCAGCAGTTACGCGGCTAGCGGACGGTACGAGCAGTACTTC. It is translated as CASSYAASGRYEQYF.

The chain joins TRBV9 to TRBJ2-3; D not resolved. Trimming cost V 0 bases and J 5 bases, with 7 bases left between them. CDR3 size: 13 residues. The germline V gene has CDR1 SGDLS and CDR2 YYNGEE. Here the CDR3 reads CASSVGVLDTQYF. CDR3 nucleotides: TGTGCCAGCAGCGTAGGGGTCCTAGATACGCAGTATTTT.

This clonotype was observed a handful of times. The gene calls are TRBV14 and TRBJ2-7; D uncertain. V dropped 5 bases and J dropped 1 base, with 12 bases sitting between them. The CDR3 consists of 14 residues. Per germline, CDR1 SGHDN and CDR2 FVKESK. CDR3 sequence: CASSDPTGSYEQYF. CDR3 nucleotide sequence: TGTGCCAGCAGCGATCCCACCGGGTCCTACGAGCAGTACTTC.

This clonotype was seen a few times. V usage is TRBV20-1 and J usage is TRBJ1-1; possible D gene TRBD1, 5 bases. In germline, CDR1 is DFQATT, CDR2 SNEGSKA (reference sequence). Trimming took 0 bases from V and 3 from J, leaving 20 bases between them. The CDR3 extends over 17 amino acids. CDR3 bases: TGCAGTGCTAGAGATATTGGGGGGGTGGTCGGGCACACTGAAGCTTTCTTT. As protein: CSARDIGGVVGHTEAFF.

This chain joins TRBV20-1 and TRBJ1-1, with 7 bases matching TRBD1. Losses at the gene ends were 3 bases for V and 2 bases for J; bases not matched to a gene: 9. The CDR3 is 15 residues long. Germline CDR1 and CDR2: DFQATT and SNEGSKA (reference sequence). The CDR3 nucleotides are TGCAGTGCTAGGGAACCAGGGGGAACAAACACTGAAGCTTTCTTT. Translated, it gives CSAREPGGTNTEAFF.

This clonotype occurred a few times. The CDR3 loop reads CASSQEPLTGGYTF. The CDR3 DNA follows: TGCGCCAGCAGCCAAGAGCCCTTGACGGGTGGCTACACCTTC. The chain has TRBV4-1 and TRBJ1-2; D is ambiguous. The germline CDR1 and CDR2 sequences are MGHRA and YSYEKL. V shed 0 bases and J shed 7 bases, with 12 bases lying between them. There are 14 residues in the CDR3.

In this sample, this clonotype turned up a few times. The chain links TRBV12-3 or TRBV12-4 to TRBJ2-1; 7 bases fit TRBD1. The CDR3 runs to 13 residues. V gave up 4 bases and J gave up 9 bases; unmatched junction bases: 6. CDR3 in amino acids: CASSSTTGLEQFF. CDR3 sequence (DNA): TGTGCCAGCAGTTCCACGACAGGGCTTGAGCAGTTCTTC.

In its sample, this clonotype was seen many times. The chain recombines TRBV4-3 with TRBJ2-1, with 9 bases identical to TRBD2. The germline V gene has CDR1 LGHNA and CDR2 YSLEER. V lost 1 base, J lost 0 bases, and 10 bases stayed unmatched. This CDR3 spans 19 amino acids. The DNA of the CDR3 is TGCGCCAGCAGCCAAGGGGTGGGGCTAGCGGGAAGCTCCTACAATGAGCAGTTCTTC. Its translation is CASSQGVGLAGSSYNEQFF.

This clonotype was picked up many times. In nucleotides, the CDR3 is TGTGCCAGCAGCTCCCAGGGATACTACAATGAGCAGTTCTTC. Translated: CASSSQGYYNEQFF. The chain has TRBV7-8 and TRBJ2-1; the D gene is possibly TRBD1 (5 bases). The CDR3 has 14 amino acids. Trimming stripped 4 bases from V and 3 bases from J, with 10 bases between. Germline CDR1 and CDR2: SGHVS and FQNEAQ.

Regarding this clonotype: A read error may account for a junction end that differs from germline. The chain combines TRBV20-1 with TRBJ2-3; D is unresolved. The CDR3 has 17 residues. Germline V gives CDR1 DFQATT, CDR2 SNEGSKA (reference sequence). For the CDR3, the DNA is TGCTGTGCTAGAGATGTCATTAAAGGGTCTAGCACAGATACGCAGTATTTT. It is translated as CCARDVIKGSSTDTQYF.

The J gene is TRBJ2-3, the V gene TRBV29-1; D not certain. CDR1 is SQVTM and CDR2 is ANQGSEA in the germline V gene. The CDR3 sequence is 13 residues long. The ends were cut back, 3 bases at V and 2 bases at J, with 9 bases in the middle. The CDR3 bases are TGCAGCGTTGATATGGAAAACACAGATACGCAGTATTTT. Translation: CSVDMENTDTQYF.

The chain is built from TRBV4-1 and TRBJ2-3, with 13 bases that match TRBD2. CDR3 size: 18 residues. Germline values: CDR1 MGHRA, CDR2 YSYEKL. The V and J ends lost 3 bases and 5 bases, in that order; junction bases with no gene match: 11. CDR3 amino acids: CASSQGPGLAGHGDTQYF. The CDR3 coding sequence is TGCGCCAGCAGCCAGGGACCGGGACTAGCGGGGCACGGAGATACGCAGTATTTT.

About this clonotype itself: Compared with germline, one end of the junction differs, possibly owing to a read error. V and J are TRBV7-7 and TRBJ2-5; TRBD2 matches at 11 bases. The length of the CDR3 is 16 residues. Germline values: CDR1 SSHAT, CDR2 FNYEAQ (reference sequence). This CDR3 reads CASSLLAGAPQETQYF. CDR3 in DNA: TGTGCTAGCAGCTTACTAGCGGGAGCCCCCCAAGAGACCCAGTACTTC.

This clonotype came up a few times. The rearrangement joins TRBV24-1 to TRBJ1-5, with a tentative D call TRBD1 (5 bases). The V and J ends lost 4 bases and 1 base respectively, with 10 bases between them. The CDR3 has 15 residues. Germline V CDR1 and CDR2: KGHDR, SFDVKD. CDR3 DNA: TGTGCCACCAGTGACGGGACCAAGAGCAATCAGCCCCAGCATTTT. It encodes CATSDGTKSNQPQHF.

The rearrangement joins TRBV7-6 to TRBJ2-7, with 7 bases matching TRBD1. V gave up 4 bases and J gave up 1 base; unmatched junction bases: 7. CDR1 SGHVS and CDR2 FNYEAQ come from the germline V gene. The CDR3 runs 15 residues. This chain's CDR3 is CASSSPGTASYEQYF. The DNA of the CDR3 is TGTGCCAGCAGCTCTCCCGGGACAGCTTCCTACGAGCAGTACTTC.

This clonotype was picked up a small number of times. The chain has TRBV7-8 and TRBJ2-3; 9 bases line up with TRBD2. Germline V gene data show CDR1 as SGHVS and CDR2 as FQNEAQ. This CDR3 contains 16 residues. The V segment lost 2 bases and the J segment 5 bases; nucleotides outside the gene matches: 8. The CDR3 loop reads CASSLLAGEVGDTQYF. The DNA of the CDR3 is TGTGCCAGCAGCTTATTAGCGGGAGAGGTGGGAGATACGCAGTATTTT. Filled out from reference TRBV7-8 and TRBJ2-3, the complete variable domain reads GAGVSQSPRYKVAKRGQDVALRCDPISGHVSLFWYQQALGQGPEFLTYFQNEAQLDKSGLPSDRFFAERPEGSVSTLKIQRTQQEDSAVYLCASSLLAGEVGDTQYFGPGTRLTVL.

This clonotype was detected many times. The rearrangement links TRBV28 to TRBJ2-7; the match to TRBD1 covers 9 bases. CDR3 length equals 14 residues. Germline CDR1 is MDHEN and CDR2 is SYDVKM. CDR3 DNA: TGTGCTCTGTCAGAAGGGACAGGGCCCTACGAGCAGTACTTC. This codes for CALSEGTGPYEQYF.

The chain is built from TRBV28 and TRBJ2-5, with TRBD2 matching over 7 bases. Germline V gene sequence: CDR1 MDHEN, CDR2 SYDVKM. The junction had 9 bases not matched to a gene; V was cut back by 3 bases and J by 2 bases. The CDR3 has 16 residues. CDR3 loop: CASSFPVGGKQETQYF. The CDR3 nucleotides read TGTGCCAGCAGTTTCCCTGTCGGGGGGAAACAAGAGACCCAGTACTTC.

This clonotype was seen only a few times. The rearrangement uses TRBV5-1 and TRBJ2-5; either TRBD1 or TRBD2 may supply D (5 bases each). V gave up 0 bases and J gave up 3 bases, with 15 bases separating them. Looked up from germline, CDR1 is SGHRS and CDR2 is YFSETQ. The CDR3 runs 16 residues. The CDR3 region is CASSLAVGRNKETQYF. The CDR3 nucleotides read TGCGCCAGCAGCTTGGCGGTGGGACGGAACAAAGAGACCCAGTACTTC.

In its sample, this clonotype was seen many times. A read error may account for a junction end that differs from germline. The chain combines TRBV10-2 with TRBJ2-3, with D perhaps TRBD2 (6 bases). The CDR3 has 13 amino acids. The germline CDR1 and CDR2 sequences are WSHSY and SAAADI. For the CDR3, the DNA is TGCGCCAGCAGTGATACTAGCACCGATACGCAGTATTTT. This encodes CASSDTSTDTQYF.

This clonotype came up a few times. The chain joins TRBV4-2 to TRBJ2-1, with D possibly TRBD2 on 6 matching bases. This CDR3 comprises 13 residues. Germline V gene lookup returns CDR1 LGHNA and CDR2 YNFKEQ. Trimming pared 3 bases from V and 6 bases from J, leaving 9 bases between. The CDR3 DNA reads as TGTGCCAGCAGCCATGCGGGAAGCAATGAGCAGTTCTTC. Protein: CASSHAGSNEQFF.

This chain links TRBV27 with TRBJ2-7; possibly TRBD2 for D (5 bases). V lost 3 bases and J 6 bases, leaving 6 bases between the germline ends. The CDR3 is made up of 11 amino acids. CDR1 is MNHEY, CDR2 SMNVEV, per germline (reference sequence). CDR3 DNA: TGTGCCAGCAGTTTTGCGGGCGAGCAGTACTTC. This codes for CASSFAGEQYF.

On this clonotype: The junction differs from germline at one of its ends, possibly a read error. The CDR3 nucleotides read TGCAGCGTCGAAGGGACGGCTAACTATGGCTACACCTTC. This translates into CSVEGTANYGYTF. The chain couples TRBV29-1 to TRBJ1-2, with D maybe TRBD1 (5 bases). CDR1 and CDR2 from the germline V gene are SQVTM and ANQGSEA. The length of the CDR3 is 13 residues.

This clonotype was recorded many times. V gene TRBV10-3 combines with J gene TRBJ2-7; 10 bases are a match to TRBD2. CDR1 and CDR2 (germline): ENHRY, SYGVKD. The length of the CDR3 is 16 residues. J was trimmed by 5 bases and V by 10 bases; bases with no gene match: 17. The CDR3 spells CATGGAGLAGDNEQYF. The CDR3 DNA reads TGTGCCACGGGGGGGGCGGGGCTAGCGGGAGACAACGAGCAGTACTTC.

A few counts support this clonotype. V is TRBV12-3 or TRBV12-4 and J is TRBJ2-2; 7 nucleotides line up with TRBD2. The CDR3 has 16 amino acids. With V trimmed by 1 base and J by 3 bases, 5 bases remained unmatched. As DNA, the CDR3 is TGTGCCAGCAGTTTAGGCGGGAGTGCAGACACCGGGGAGCTGTTTTTT. This encodes CASSLGGSADTGELFF.

The chain is built from TRBV5-1 and TRBJ2-7; 8 nucleotides match TRBD1. This CDR3 region has 14 residues. The ends lost 0 bases at V and 5 bases at J; junction bases unmatched: 4. From germline, CDR1 is SGHRS and CDR2 YFSETQ. CDR3 residues: CASSLGTGFNEQYF. The CDR3 nucleotides read TGCGCCAGCAGCTTGGGGACAGGGTTCAACGAGCAGTACTTC.